This note documents a single T cell receptor beta chain sequence. The TCR beta libraries used 2 to 2.5 micrograms of genomic DNA that came from cryopreserved PBMCs. The data derive from a study of cytotoxic CD8 clonotypes in ibrutinib-treated CLL. J gave up 0 bases and V 4 bases, and 15 bases lay outside the gene matches. Germline V lookup: CDR1 LGHNA, CDR2 YSLEER. This CDR3 is 21 amino acids long. Only in-frame clones appear in the TCRdb table, and some are missing; sequencing was by immunoSEQ multiplex PCR. The sample holds roughly 200,000 clones; roughly 65% are singletons and the top ten take more than 4.5%.

The sequence was collected from a human donor with chronic lymphocytic leukemia. The source was PBMCs, collected after 12 months of ibrutinib treatment. This chain links TRBV4-3 with TRBJ2-3; 14 nucleotides line up with TRBD2. The DNA for the CDR3 is TGCGCCAGCAGCCCTAAACCGGGACTAGCGGGAGCAGGGTCTAGCACAGATACGCAGTATTTT. This gives the protein CASSPKPGLAGAGSSTDTQYF.